This entry concerns a single T cell receptor (beta chain). The junction had 5 bases not matched to a gene; V was cut back by 1 base and J by 2 bases. The V gene's germline CDR1 is LGHNA and CDR2 YNFKEQ. This CDR3 contains 16 residues. This entry comes from a study of blood T cell repertoires in COVID-19. Study context: Acute-phase and convalescent COVID-19 samples originated in the United States, Italy and Spain. PBMCs, B-cell-depleted T cells, or T cells provided the cDNA or gDNA that made up the material.

In the source study's methods: Reference gene primer amplification in the assay estimated nucleated cell counts. Repertoires were generated with immunoSEQ multiplex PCR, while TCRdb's copy carries only in-frame clones and drops some. The V and J calls and clone size were taken over from that table, and D and trimming were inferred from the DNA. Of under 200,000 clones detected, more than 70% appear once; the ten largest clones hold roughly 2%. The chain employs TRBV4-2 and TRBJ1-3, with 7 positions matching TRBD1. Sequencing was done on a sample of peripheral blood. The receptor's source is a man aged 45-65 years who had recovered from COVID-19. The CDR3: CASSQVQGGTGNTIYF. CDR3 bases: TGTGCCAGCAGCCAAGTTCAGGGGGGAACTGGAAACACCATATATTTT.